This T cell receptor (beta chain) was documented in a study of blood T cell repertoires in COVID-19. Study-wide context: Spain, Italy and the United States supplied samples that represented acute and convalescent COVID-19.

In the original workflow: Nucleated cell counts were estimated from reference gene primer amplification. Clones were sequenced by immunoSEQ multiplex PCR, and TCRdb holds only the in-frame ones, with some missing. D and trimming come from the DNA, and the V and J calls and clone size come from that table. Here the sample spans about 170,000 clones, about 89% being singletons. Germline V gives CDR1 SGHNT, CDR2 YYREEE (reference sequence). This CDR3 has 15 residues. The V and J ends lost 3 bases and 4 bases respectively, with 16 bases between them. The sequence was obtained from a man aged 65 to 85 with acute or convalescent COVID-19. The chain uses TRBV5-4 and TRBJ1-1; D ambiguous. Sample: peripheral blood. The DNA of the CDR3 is TGTGCCAGCAGCTCCAGGCGACGTAGTACCACTGAAGCTTTCTTT. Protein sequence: CASSSRRRSTTEAFF.